This TCR beta chain is drawn from a study of vaccination and CD4 T cells after COVID-19. Study as a whole: Post-vaccine sampling followed dose two by a median roughly 70 days (range 14 to 241).

The Oncomine TCR Beta short-read assay was applied to DNA of cultured CD4+ T cells. From the PCR reads, TCRdb called clonotypes with MiXCR, one entry per CDR3 protein. Here the sample spans approximately 20,000 distinct CDR3 sequences, around 48% being singletons. This clonotype was seen more than once but under ten times. Its antigen remains unidentified. The treatment is: 10-day PBMC culture with coronavirus spike peptide pools or control peptides (ViraFEST assay). The CDR3 is 15 amino acids. Germline lookup yields CDR1 SGHVS and CDR2 FQNEAQ. The V end was cut by 10 bases, the J end by 0 bases, with 17 bases between.

This chain connects TRBV7-8 to TRBJ2-3, with D uncertain. The specimen was CD4+ T cells from blood, cultured in vitro. The receptor comes from a human donor who had recovered from COVID-19. CDR3 region: CATTTNPLSTDTQYF. In DNA, the CDR3 is TGTGCCACCACGACAAATCCCCTTAGCACAGATACGCAGTATTTT.